This T cell receptor beta chain is from a study of T and B cells in COVID-19 patients. Study-level information: Critical illness requiring mechanical ventilation or extracorporeal membrane oxygenation affected about 65% of the 20 active-infection patients. Whole-study findings and limits: Patients with COVID-19 reportedly showed strongly skewed T cell receptor beta variable and joining gene usage.

The CDR3 has 16 amino acids. V shed 2 bases, J shed 5 bases, and the junction held 9 bases outside the gene matches. Germline V gives CDR1 KGHSH, CDR2 LQKENI. Each TRB amplification used roughly 240-550 ng of genomic DNA from blood. BIOMED2 TRB-A/B primer pools were used in multiplex TRB PCR. Each CDR3 protein is one row after TCRdb ran MiXCR on the multiplex PCR reads. The sample yields around 23,000 distinct CDR3 sequences, roughly 27% seen once. Remarks on this clonotype: Its antigen is still unknown.

The chain carries TRBV18 and TRBJ1-1, with 9 bases identical to TRBD1. This sequence originates from a human donor who had recovered from COVID-19. Sequencing was done on a sample of blood. Here the CDR3 reads CASSPVLGTGKTEAFF. The CDR3 DNA reads as TGTGCCAGCTCACCAGTATTGGGGACAGGGAAGACTGAAGCTTTCTTT.